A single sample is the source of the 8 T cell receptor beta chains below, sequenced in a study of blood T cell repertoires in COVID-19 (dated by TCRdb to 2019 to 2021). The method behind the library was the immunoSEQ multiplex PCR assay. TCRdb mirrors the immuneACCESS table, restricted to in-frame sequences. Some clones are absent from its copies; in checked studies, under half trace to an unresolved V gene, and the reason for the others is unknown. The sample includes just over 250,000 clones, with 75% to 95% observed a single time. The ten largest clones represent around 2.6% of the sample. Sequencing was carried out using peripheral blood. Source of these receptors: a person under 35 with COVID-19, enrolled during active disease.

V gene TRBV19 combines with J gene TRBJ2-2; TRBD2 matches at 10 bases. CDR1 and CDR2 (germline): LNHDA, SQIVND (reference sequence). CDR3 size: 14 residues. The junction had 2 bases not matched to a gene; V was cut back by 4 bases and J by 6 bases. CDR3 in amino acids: CASSTSGSPGELFF. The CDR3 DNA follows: TGTGCCAGTAGTACTAGCGGGAGCCCCGGGGAGCTGTTTTTT.

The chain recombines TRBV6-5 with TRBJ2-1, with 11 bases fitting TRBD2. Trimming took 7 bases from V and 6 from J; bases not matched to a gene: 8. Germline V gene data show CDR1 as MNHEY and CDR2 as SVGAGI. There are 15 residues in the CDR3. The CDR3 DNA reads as TGTGCCAGCACGATAACTAGCGGGAGTGGCAATGAGCAGTTCTTC. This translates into CASTITSGSGNEQFF.

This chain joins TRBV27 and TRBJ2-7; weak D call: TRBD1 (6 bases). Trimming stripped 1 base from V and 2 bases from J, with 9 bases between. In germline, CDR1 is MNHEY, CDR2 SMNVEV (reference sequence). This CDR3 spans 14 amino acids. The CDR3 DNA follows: TGTGCCAGCAGTTTATTACAGGGACCCTACGAGCAGTACTTC. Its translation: CASSLLQGPYEQYF.

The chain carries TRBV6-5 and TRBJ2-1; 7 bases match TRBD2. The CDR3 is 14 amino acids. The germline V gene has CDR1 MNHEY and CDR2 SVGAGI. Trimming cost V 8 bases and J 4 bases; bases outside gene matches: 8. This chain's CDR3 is CASRDYATYNEQFF. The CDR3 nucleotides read TGTGCCAGCCGGGACTACGCTACATACAATGAGCAGTTCTTC.

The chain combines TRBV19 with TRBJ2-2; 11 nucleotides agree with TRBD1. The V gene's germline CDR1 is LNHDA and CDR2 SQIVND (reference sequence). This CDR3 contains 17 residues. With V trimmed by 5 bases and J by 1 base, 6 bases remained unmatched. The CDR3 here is CASSLRTGGKNTGELFF. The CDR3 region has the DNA TGTGCCAGTAGTCTCAGGACAGGGGGCAAGAACACCGGGGAGCTGTTTTTT. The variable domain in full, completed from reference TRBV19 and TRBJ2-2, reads DGGITQSPKYLFRKEGQNVTLSCEQNLNHDAMYWYRQDPGQGLRLIYYSQIVNDFQKGDIAEGYSVSREKKESFPLTVTSAQKNPTAFYLCASSLRTGGKNTGELFFGEGSRLTVL.

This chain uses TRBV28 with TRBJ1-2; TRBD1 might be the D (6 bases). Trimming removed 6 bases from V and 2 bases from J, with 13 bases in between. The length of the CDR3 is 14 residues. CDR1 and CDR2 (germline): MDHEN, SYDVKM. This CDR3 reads CASSWGGRNYGYTF. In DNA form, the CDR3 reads TGTGCCAGCAGCTGGGGGGGGCGCAACTATGGCTACACCTTC.

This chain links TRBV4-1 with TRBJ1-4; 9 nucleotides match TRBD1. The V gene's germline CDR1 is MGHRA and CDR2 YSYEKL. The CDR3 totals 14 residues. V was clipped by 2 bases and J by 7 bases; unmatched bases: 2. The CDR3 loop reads CASSQNRGPEKLFF. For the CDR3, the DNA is TGCGCCAGCAGCCAAAACAGGGGGCCTGAAAAACTGTTTTTT.

CDR3 amino acids: CASSYSGTGVYGYTF. In DNA, the CDR3 is TGTGCCAGCAGTTACTCCGGGACAGGGGTTTATGGCTACACCTTC. The chain uses TRBV6-5 and TRBJ1-2, with 10 positions matching TRBD1. Germline assignment: CDR1 MNHEY and CDR2 SVGAGI. Trimming removed 0 bases from V and 5 bases from J; junction bases left unmatched: 3. This CDR3 has 15 residues.